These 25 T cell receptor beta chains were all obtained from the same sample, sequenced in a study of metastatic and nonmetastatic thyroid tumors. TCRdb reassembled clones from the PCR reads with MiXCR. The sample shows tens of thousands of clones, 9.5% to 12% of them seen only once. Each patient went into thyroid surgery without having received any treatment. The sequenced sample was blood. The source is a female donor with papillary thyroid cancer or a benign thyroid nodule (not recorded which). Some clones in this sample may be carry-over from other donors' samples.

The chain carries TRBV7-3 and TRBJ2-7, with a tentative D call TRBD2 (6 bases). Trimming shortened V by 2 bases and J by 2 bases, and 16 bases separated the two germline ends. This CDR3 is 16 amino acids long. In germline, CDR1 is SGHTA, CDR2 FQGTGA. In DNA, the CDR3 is TGTGCCAGCAGCTTACTTGCGGGGTCCGGGACCTACGAGCAGTACTTC. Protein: CASSLLAGSGTYEQYF. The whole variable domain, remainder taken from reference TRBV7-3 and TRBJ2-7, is GAGVSQTPSNKVTEKGKYVELRCDPISGHTALYWYRQSLGQGPEFLIYFQGTGAADDSGLPNDRFFAVRPEGSVSTLKIQRTERGDSAVYLCASSLLAGSGTYEQYFGPGTRLTVT.

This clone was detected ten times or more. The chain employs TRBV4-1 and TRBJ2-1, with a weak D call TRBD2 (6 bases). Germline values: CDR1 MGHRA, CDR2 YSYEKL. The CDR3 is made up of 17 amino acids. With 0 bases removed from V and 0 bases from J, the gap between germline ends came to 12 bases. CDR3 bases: TGCGCCAGCAGCCAAGACGGACTAATGAGCTCCTACAATGAGCAGTTCTTC. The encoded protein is CASSQDGLMSSYNEQFF.

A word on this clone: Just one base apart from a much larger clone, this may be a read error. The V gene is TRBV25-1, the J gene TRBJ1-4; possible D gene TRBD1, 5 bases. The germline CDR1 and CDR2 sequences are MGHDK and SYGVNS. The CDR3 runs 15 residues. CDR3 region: CARSGGFIRGEKLFF. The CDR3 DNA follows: TGTGCCAGAAGTGGGGGGTTTATCCGTGGTGAAAAACTGTTTTTT. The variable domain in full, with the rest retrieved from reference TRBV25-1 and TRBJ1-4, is EADIYQTPRYLVIGTGKKITLECSQTMGHDKMYWYQQDPGMELHLIHYSYGVNSTEKGDLSSESTVSRIRTEHFPLTLESARPSHTSQYLCARSGGFIRGEKLFFGSGTQLSVL.

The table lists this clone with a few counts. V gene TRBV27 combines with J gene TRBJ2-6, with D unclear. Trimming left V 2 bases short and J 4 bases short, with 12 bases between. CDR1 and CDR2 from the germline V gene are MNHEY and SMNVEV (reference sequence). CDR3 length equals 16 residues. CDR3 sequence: CASSLQVLSGANVLTF. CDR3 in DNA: TGTGCCAGCAGTTTACAAGTTTTATCGGGGGCCAACGTCCTGACTTTC.

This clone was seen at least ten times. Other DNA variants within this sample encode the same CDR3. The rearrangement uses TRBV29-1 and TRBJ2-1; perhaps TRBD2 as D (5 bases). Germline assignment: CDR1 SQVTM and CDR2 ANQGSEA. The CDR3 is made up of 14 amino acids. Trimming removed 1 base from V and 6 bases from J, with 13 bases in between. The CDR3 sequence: CSVEGGPVGNEQFF. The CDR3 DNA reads TGCAGCGTTGAAGGAGGGCCGGTCGGCAATGAGCAGTTCTTC.

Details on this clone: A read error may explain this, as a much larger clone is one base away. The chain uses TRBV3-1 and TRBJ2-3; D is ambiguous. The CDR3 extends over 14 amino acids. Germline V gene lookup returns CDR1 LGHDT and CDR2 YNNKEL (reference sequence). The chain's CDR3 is CVSSQGASTDTQYF. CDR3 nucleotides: TGTGTCAGCAGCCAAGGAGCTAGCACAGATACGCAGTATTTT.

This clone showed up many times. CDR3 coding DNA: TGTGCCAGCAGCCAACAGGGGGCCGTCACAGATACGCAGTATTTT. Protein product: CASSQQGAVTDTQYF. The chain uses TRBV7-3 and TRBJ2-3; 9 bases line up with TRBD1. V was clipped by 5 bases and J by 2 bases; unmatched bases: 5. Germline lookup yields CDR1 SGHTA and CDR2 FQGTGA. The CDR3 totals 15 residues.

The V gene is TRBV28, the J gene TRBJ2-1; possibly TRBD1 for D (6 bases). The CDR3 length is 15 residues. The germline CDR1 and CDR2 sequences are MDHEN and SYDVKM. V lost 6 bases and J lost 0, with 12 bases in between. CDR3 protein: CASSYRDGSYNEQFF. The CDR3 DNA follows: TGTGCCAGCAGCTACAGGGACGGCTCCTACAATGAGCAGTTCTTC.

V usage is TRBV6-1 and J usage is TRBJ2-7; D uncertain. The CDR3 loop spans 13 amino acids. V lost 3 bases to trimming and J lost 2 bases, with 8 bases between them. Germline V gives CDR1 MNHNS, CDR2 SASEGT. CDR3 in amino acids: CASSDTVTYEQYF. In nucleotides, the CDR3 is TGTGCCAGCAGTGATACAGTTACCTACGAGCAGTACTTC.

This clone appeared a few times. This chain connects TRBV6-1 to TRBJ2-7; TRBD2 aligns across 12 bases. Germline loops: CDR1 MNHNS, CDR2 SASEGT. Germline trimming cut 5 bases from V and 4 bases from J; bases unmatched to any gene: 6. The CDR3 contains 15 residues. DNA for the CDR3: TGTGCCAGCAGTTTGACTAGCGGGAGTCCTTACGAGCAGTACTTC. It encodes CASSLTSGSPYEQYF.

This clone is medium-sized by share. CDR3 in amino acids: CASSYFLQGATINEQFF. The CDR3 DNA follows: TGTGCCAGCAGTTACTTCCTACAGGGGGCTACTATAAATGAGCAGTTCTTC. This chain uses TRBV6-2 or TRBV6-3 with TRBJ2-1; TRBD1 agrees at 9 bases. Germline-derived CDR1 and CDR2 are MNHEY and SVGEGT. The junction had 11 bases not matched to a gene; V was cut back by 1 base and J by 7 bases. The CDR3 runs 17 residues.

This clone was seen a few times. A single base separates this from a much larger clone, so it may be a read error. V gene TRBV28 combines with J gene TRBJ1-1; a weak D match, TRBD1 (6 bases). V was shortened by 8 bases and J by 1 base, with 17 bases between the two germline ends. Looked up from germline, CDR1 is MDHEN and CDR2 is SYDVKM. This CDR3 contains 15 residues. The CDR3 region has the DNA TGTGCCAGCCGCTCCCGCCACAGGGAGAACACTGAAGCTTTCTTT. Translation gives CASRSRHRENTEAFF.

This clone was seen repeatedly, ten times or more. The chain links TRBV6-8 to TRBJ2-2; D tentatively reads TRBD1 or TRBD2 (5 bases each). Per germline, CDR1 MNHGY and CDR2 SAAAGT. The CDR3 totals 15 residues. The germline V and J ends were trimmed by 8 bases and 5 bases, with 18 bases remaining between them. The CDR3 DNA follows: TGTGCCAGCCCCCGACAGACTCGCGGGACCGGGGAGCTGTTTTTT. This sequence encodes CASPRQTRGTGELFF.

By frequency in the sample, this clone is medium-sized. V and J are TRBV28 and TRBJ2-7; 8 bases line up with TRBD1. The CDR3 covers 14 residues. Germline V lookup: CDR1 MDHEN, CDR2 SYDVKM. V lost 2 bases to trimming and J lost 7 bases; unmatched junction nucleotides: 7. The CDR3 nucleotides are TGTGCCAGCAGTTTAGGACAGGGCTCACGGGAGCAGTACTTC. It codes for CASSLGQGSREQYF.

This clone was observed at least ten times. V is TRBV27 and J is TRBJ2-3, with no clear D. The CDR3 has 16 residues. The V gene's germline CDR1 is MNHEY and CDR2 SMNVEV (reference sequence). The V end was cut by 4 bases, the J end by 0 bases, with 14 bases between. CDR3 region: CASSSRISRSTDTQYF. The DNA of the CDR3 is TGTGCCAGCAGTTCCCGGATATCCCGAAGCACAGATACGCAGTATTTT.

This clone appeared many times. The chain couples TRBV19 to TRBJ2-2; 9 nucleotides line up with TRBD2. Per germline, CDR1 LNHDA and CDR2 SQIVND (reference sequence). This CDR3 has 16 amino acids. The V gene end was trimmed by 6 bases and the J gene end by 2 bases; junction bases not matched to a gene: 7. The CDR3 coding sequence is TGTGCCAGTAGACAGGGGACTAGCCAAAACACCGGGGAGCTGTTTTTT. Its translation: CASRQGTSQNTGELFF. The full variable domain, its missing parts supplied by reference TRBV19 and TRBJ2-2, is DGGITQSPKYLFRKEGQNVTLSCEQNLNHDAMYWYRQDPGQGLRLIYYSQIVNDFQKGDIAEGYSVSREKKESFPLTVTSAQKNPTAFYLCASRQGTSQNTGELFFGEGSRLTVL.

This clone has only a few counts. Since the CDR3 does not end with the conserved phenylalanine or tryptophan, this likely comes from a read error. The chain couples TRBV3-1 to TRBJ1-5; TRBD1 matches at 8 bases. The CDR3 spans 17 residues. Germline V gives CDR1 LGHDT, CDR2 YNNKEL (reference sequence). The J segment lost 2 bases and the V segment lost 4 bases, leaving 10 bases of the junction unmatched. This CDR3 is CASSPRAGGFGNQPQHV. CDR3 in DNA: TGTGCCAGCAGCCCCCGGGCAGGGGGCTTCGGCAATCAGCCCCAGCATGTT.

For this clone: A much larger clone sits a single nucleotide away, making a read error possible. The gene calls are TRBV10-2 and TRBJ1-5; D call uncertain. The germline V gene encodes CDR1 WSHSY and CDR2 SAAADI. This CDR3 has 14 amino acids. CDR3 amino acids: CAGSEQVGNQPQHF. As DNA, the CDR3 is TGCGCCGGCAGTGAGCAGGTCGGTAATCAGCCCCAGCATTTT.

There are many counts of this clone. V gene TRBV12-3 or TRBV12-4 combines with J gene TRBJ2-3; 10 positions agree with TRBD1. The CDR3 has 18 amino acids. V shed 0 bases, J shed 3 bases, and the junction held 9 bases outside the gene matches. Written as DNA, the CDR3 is TGTGCCAGCAGTTTAGCGCCCCCGGGACAGGGGAGGACAGATACGCAGTATTTT. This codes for CASSLAPPGQGRTDTQYF.

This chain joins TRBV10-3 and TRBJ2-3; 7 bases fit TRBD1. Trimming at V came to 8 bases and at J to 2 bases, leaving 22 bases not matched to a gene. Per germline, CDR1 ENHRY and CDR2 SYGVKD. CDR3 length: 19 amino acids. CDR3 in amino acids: CAISSLRTGLWGHTDTQYF. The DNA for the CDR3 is TGTGCCATCTCTTCGCTTCGGACAGGCCTGTGGGGGCACACAGATACGCAGTATTTT.

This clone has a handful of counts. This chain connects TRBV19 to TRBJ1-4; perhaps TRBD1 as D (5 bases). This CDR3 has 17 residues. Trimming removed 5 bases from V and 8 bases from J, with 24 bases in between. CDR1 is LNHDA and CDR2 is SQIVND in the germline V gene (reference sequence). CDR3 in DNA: TGTGCCAGTAGTCCTGGGAGGTGGCGCGGATGGGGGGAAAAACTGTTTTTT. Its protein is CASSPGRWRGWGEKLFF.

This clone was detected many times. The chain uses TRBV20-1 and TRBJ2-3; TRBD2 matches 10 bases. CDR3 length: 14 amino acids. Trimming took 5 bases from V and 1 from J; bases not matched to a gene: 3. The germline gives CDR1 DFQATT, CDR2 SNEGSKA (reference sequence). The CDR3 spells CSAPLAGGTDTQYF. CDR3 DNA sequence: TGCAGTGCTCCTCTAGCGGGAGGCACAGATACGCAGTATTTT.

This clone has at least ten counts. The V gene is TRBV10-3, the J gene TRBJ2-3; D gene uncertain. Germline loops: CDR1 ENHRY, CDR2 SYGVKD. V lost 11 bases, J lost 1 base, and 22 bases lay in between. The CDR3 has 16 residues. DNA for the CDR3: TGTGCCTCGACCCCCGGTCCCACAGCCCGCACAGATACGCAGTATTTT. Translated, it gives CASTPGPTARTDTQYF.

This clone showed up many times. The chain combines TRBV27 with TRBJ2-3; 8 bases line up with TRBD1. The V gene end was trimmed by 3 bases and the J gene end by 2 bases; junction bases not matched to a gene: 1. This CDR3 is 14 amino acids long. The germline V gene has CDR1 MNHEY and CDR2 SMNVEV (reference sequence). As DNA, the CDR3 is TGTGCCAGCAGTTTCAGGGGGCTCACAGATACGCAGTATTTT. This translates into CASSFRGLTDTQYF.

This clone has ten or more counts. CDR3 loop: CASSLAGVYNEQFF. The CDR3 DNA reads TGTGCCAGCAGCTTAGCGGGAGTGTATAATGAGCAGTTCTTC. The rearrangement links TRBV7-2 to TRBJ2-1, with TRBD2 as a possible D gene (5 bases). Trimming took off 0 bases at V and 7 bases at J, with 10 bases between the two ends. The CDR3 loop spans 14 amino acids. In germline, CDR1 is SGHTA, CDR2 FQGNSA.